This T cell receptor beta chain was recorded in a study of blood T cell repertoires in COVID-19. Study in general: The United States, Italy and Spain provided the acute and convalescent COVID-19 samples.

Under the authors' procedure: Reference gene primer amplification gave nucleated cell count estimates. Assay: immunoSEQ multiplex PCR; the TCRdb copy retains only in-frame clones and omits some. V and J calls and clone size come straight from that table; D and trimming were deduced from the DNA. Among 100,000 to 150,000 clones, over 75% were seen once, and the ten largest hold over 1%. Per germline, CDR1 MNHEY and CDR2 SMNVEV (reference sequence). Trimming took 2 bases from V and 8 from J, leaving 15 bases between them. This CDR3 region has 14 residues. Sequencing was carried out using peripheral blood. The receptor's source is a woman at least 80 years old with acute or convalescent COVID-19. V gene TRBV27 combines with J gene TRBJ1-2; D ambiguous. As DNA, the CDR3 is TGTGCCAGCAGTTTAGGCGGGCTTTTCCCAGGCTACACCTTC. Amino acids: CASSLGGLFPGYTF.